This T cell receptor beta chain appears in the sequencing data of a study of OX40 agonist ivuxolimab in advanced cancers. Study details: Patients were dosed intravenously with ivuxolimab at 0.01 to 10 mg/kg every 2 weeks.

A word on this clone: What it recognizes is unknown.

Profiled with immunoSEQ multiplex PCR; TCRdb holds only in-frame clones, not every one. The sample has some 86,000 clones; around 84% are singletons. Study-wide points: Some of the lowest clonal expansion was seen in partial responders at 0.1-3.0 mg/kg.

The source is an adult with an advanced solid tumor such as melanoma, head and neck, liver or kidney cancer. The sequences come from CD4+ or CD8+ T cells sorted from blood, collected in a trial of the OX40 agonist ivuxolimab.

CDR3 nucleotides: TGTGCCAGCAAAGGCTCTGGTTACGAGCAGTACTTC. Its translation is CASKGSGYEQYF. This chain uses TRBV5-6 with TRBJ2-5, with unresolved D. The J call may not be correct, given that the DNA end is closer to TRBJ2-7. The CDR3 runs to 12 residues. The germline V gene has CDR1 SGHDT and CDR2 YYEEEE.